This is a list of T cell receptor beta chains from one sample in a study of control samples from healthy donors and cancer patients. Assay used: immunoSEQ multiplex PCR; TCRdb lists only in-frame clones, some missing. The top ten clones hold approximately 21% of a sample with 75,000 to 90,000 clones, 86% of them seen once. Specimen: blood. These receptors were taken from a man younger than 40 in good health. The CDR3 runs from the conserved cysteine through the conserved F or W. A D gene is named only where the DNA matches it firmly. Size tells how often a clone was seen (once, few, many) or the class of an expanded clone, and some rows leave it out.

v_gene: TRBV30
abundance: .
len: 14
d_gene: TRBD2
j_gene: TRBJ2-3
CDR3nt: TGTGCCTGGAGTGGCGGGGGGTTCACAGATACGCAGTATTTT
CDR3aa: CAWSGGGFTDTQYF

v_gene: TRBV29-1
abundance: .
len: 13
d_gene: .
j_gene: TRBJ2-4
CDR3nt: TGCAGCGCCGAGGCAGGGGCGGAAAACATTCAGTACTTC
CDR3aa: CSAEAGAENIQYF

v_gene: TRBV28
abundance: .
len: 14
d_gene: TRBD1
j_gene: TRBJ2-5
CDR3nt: TGTGCCAGCAGTTTACGACAGGGCCAAGAGACCCAGTACTTC
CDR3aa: CASSLRQGQETQYF

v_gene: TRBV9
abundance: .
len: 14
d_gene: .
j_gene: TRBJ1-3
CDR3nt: TGTGCCAGCAGCGTAGACGGGGTAGAAAACACCATATATTTT
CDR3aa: CASSVDGVENTIYF

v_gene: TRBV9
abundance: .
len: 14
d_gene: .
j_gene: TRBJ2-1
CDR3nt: TGTGCCAGCAGCGTAGCTGGAGGGTGGAATGAGCAGTTCTTC
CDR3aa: CASSVAGGWNEQFF

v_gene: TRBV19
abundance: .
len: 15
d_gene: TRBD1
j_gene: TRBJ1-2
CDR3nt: TGTGCCAGTAGTGTCGACAGGGGCATCAACTATGGCTACACCTTC
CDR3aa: CASSVDRGINYGYTF

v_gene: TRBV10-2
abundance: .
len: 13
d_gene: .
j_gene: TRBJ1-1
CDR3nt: TGCGCCAGCAGTGGGGGGGGAGGGACTGAAGCTTTCTTT
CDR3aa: CASSGGGGTEAFF

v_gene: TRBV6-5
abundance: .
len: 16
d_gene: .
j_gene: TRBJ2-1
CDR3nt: TGTGCCAGCAGTTACAGGGGGGGGCCCCTCTACAATGAGCAGTTCTTC
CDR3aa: CASSYRGGPLYNEQFF

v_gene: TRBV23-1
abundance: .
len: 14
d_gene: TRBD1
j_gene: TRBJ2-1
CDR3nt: TGCGCCAGCAGATGGACAGGGTTGCGTAATGAGCAGTTCTTC
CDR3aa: CASRWTGLRNEQFF

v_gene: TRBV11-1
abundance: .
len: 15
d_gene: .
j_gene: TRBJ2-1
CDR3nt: TGTGCCAGCAGCCAGTTAACAACAGGGTTCAATGAGCAGTTCTTC
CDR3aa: CASSQLTTGFNEQFF

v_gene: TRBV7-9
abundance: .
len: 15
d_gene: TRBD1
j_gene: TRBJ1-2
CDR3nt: TGTGCCAGCAGCTCGGACAGGGAGATGGTCTATGGCTACACCTTC
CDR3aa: CASSSDREMVYGYTF

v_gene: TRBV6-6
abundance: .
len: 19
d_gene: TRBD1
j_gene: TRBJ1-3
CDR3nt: TGTGCCAGCAGTCGAGTCCCGGGACAGGGTAGGAGCTCTGGAAACACCATATATTTT
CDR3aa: CASSRVPGQGRSSGNTIYF

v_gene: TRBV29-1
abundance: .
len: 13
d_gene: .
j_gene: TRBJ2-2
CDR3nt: TGCAGCTCACAGTCAGGCAACACCGGGGAGCTGTTTTTT
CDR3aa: CSSQSGNTGELFF

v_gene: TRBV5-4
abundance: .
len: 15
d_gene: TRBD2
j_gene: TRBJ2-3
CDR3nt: TGTGCCAGCAGCTATAGCGGGGGGCCCACAGATACGCAGTATTTT
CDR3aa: CASSYSGGPTDTQYF

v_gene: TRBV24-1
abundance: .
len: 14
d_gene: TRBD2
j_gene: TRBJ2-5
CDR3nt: TGTGCCACCAGTGAACGGGGGGGCCGGGAGACCCAGTACTTC
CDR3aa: CATSERGGRETQYF

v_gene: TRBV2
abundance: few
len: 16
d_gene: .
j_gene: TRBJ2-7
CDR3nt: TGTGCCAGCAGCGTGGGGGGGGGCTCAAGCTCCTACGAGCAGTACTTC
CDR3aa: CASSVGGGSSSYEQYF

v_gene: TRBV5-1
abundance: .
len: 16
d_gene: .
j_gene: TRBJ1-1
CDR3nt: TGCGCCAGCAGCTTGGCTGGCAGAATGATGAACACTGAAGCTTTCTTT
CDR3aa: CASSLAGRMMNTEAFF

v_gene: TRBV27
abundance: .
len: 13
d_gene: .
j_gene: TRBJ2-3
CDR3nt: TGTGCCAGCAGATTCTCATCGTCGGATACGCAGTATTTT
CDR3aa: CASRFSSSDTQYF

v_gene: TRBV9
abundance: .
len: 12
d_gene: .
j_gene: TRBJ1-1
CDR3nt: TGTGCCAGCAGCGTACCCAACCCGCAAGCTTTCTTT
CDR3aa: CASSVPNPQAFF

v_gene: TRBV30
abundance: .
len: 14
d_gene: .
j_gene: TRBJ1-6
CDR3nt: TGTGCCGGGTGGTTTAGCTCCTATAATTCACCCCTCCACTTT
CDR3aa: CAGWFSSYNSPLHF

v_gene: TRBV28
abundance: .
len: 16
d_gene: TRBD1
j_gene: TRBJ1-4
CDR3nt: TGTGCCAGCATGAACGGGGACAGTTTGAATAATGAAAAACTGTTTTTT
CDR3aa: CASMNGDSLNNEKLFF

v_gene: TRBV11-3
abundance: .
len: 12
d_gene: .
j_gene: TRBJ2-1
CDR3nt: TGTGCCAGCAGCCTACAGGGATTTGAGCAGTTCTTC
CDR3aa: CASSLQGFEQFF

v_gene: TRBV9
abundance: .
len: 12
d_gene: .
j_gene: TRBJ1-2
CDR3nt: TGTGCCAGCAGCGTCCCCGGGGCCGGCTACACCTTC
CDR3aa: CASSVPGAGYTF

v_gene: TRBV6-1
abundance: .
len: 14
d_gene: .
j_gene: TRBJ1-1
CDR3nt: TGTGCCAGCAGTGAACGAGGGGAAGGCACTGAAGCTTTCTTT
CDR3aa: CASSERGEGTEAFF

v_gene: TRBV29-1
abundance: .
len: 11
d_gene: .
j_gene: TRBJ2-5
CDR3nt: TGCAGCGTTTCGGACCACGAGACCCAGTACTTC
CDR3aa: CSVSDHETQYF

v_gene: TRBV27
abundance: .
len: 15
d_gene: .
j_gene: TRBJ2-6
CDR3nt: TGTGCCAGCAGTCCAGGGACCTCTGGGGCCAACGTCCTGACTTTC
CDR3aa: CASSPGTSGANVLTF

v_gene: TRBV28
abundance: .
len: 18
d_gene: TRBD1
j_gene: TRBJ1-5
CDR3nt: TGTGCCAGCACCGAGGGGACAGGGGGCGCTTGGGGCAATCAGCCCCAGCATTTT
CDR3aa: CASTEGTGGAWGNQPQHF

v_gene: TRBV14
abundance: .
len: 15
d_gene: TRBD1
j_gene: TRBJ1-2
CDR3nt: TGTGCCAGCAGCCAACTACAGGGGGCCCCCTATGGCTACACCTTC
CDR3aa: CASSQLQGAPYGYTF

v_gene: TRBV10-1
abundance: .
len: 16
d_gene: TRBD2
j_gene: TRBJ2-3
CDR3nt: TGCGCCAGCAGTAATGGCGGCGGGGGGGTCACAGATACGCAGTATTTT
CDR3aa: CASSNGGGGVTDTQYF

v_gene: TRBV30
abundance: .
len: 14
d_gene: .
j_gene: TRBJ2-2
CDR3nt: TGTGCCTATACAGGGAGTAGTGCCGCCGGGGAGCTGTTTTTT
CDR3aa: CAYTGSSAAGELFF

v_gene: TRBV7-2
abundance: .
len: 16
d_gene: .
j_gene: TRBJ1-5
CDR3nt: TGTGCCAGCAGCTTAGGGGGTCCTGGGGGCAATCAGCCCCAGCATTTT
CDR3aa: CASSLGGPGGNQPQHF

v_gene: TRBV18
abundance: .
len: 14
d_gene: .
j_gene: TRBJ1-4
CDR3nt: TGTGCCAGCTCGCCCGGGGCGAGGGATGAAAAACTGTTTTTT
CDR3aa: CASSPGARDEKLFF

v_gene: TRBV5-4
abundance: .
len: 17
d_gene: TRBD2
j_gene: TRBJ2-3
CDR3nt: TGTGCCAGCAGCCGCGGTGCGGCGGGGGGCCCCCTGGATACGCAGTATTTT
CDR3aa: CASSRGAAGGPLDTQYF

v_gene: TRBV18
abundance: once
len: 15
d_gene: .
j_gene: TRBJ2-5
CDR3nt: TGTGCCAGCTCACCCCCCTTAACTCTAGCGGAGACCCAGTACTTC
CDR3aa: CASSPPLTLAETQYF

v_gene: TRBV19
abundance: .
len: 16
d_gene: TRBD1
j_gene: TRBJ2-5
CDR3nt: TGTGCCAGTAGTGTCGGACAGGCTTTATTTGCAGAGACCCAGTACTTC
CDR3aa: CASSVGQALFAETQYF

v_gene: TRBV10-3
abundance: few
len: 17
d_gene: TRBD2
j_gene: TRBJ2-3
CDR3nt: TGTGCCATCAGTGAGTCCCCCTCTAGCGGGGGGGCAGATACGCAGTATTTT
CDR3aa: CAISESPSSGGADTQYF

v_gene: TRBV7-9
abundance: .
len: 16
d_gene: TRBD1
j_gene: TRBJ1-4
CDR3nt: TGTGCCAGCAGCCTCCTATCGGGACAGGGGTTTGAAAAACTGTTTTTT
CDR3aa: CASSLLSGQGFEKLFF

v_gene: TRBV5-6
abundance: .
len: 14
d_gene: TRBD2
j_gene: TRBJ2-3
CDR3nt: TGTGCCAGCAGCTCAACTAGCGGGGGGGATACGCAGTATTTT
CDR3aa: CASSSTSGGDTQYF